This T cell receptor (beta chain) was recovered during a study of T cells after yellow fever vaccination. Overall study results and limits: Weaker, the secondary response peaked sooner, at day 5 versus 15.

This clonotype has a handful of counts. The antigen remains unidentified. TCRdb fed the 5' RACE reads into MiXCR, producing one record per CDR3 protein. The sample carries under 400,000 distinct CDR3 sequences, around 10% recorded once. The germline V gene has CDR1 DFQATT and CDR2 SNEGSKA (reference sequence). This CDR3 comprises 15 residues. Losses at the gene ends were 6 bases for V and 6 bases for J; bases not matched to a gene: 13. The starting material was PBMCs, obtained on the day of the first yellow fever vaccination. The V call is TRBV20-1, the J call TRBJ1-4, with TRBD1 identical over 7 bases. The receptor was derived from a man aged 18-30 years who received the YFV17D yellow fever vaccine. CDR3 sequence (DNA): TGCAGTGCAAGGCCGGCAGTAGACAGGGATGAAAAACTGTTTTTT. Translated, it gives CSARPAVDRDEKLFF.